One T cell receptor beta chain is described in this entry. The entry originates in a study of T cell responses to AZD1222 COVID-19 vaccine. Study details: Some second doses came at about 4 weeks and others at about 12 weeks; these were pooled.

There are 14 residues in the CDR3. CDR1 is SGHRS, CDR2 YFSETQ, per germline. The germline V and J ends were trimmed by 3 bases and 7 bases, with 13 bases remaining between them. The data were produced by immunoSEQ multiplex PCR, yet TCRdb's version contains in-frame clones alone and is incomplete. The sample lists more than 95,000 clones, 75% to 90% occurring once. The clonotype was recovered from an adult in good health. V and J are TRBV5-1 and TRBJ1-4; perhaps TRBD1 as D (6 bases). This material consisted of peripheral blood, taken on day 0 of AZD1222 vaccination. CDR3: CASSSRGGSEKLFF. CDR3 DNA sequence: TGCGCCAGCAGCTCCCGGGGGGGCAGTGAAAAACTGTTTTTT. Filled out from reference TRBV5-1 and TRBJ1-4, the complete variable domain reads KAGVTQTPRYLIKTRGQQVTLSCSPISGHRSVSWYQQTPGQGLQFLFEYFSETQRNKGNFPGRFSGRQFSNSRSEMNVSTLELGDSALYLCASSSRGGSEKLFFGSGTQLSVL.